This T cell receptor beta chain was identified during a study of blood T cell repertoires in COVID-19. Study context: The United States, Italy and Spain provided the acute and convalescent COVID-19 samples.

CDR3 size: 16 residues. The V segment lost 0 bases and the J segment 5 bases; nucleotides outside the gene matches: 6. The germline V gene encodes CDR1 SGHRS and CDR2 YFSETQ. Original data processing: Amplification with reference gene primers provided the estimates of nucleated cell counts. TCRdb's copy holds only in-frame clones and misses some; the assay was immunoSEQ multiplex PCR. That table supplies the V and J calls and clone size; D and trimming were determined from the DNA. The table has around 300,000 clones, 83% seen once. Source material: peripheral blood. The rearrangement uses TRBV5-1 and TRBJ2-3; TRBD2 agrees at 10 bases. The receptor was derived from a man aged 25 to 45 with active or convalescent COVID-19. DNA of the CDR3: TGCGCCAGCAGCTTGGTGGCTAGCGGGAGAGGAGATACGCAGTATTTT. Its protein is CASSLVASGRGDTQYF.